This T cell receptor (beta chain) was sequenced for a study of blood T cell repertoires in COVID-19. The authors' processing: It was from reference gene primer amplification that nucleated cell counts were estimated. TCRdb's table, derived via immunoSEQ multiplex PCR, lists solely in-frame clones and lacks some. V and J calls plus clone size are reproduced from that table; the DNA served to infer D and trimming. The table shows roughly 29,000 clones, with less than 80% occurring only once. The source material was peripheral blood. The TCR comes from a boy between 2 and 10 years old with active or convalescent COVID-19.

CDR3 residues: CASSRLAGGPEQFF. The CDR3 bases are TGTGCCAGCAGCCGACTAGCGGGGGGGCCTGAGCAGTTCTTC. This chain joins TRBV7-6 and TRBJ2-1; 14 bases are a match to TRBD2. The CDR3 contains 14 residues. Germline V lookup: CDR1 SGHVS, CDR2 FNYEAQ. J gave up 9 bases and V 5 bases, and 3 bases lay outside the gene matches.